This T cell receptor (beta chain) was sequenced in a study of cytomegalovirus exposure and HLA in healthy donors. General observations from the study: Sequencing probably produced one cluster of sequence variants that were highly shared.

Turning to this clone: What it recognizes is unknown.

Deletions cut 6 bases from V and 4 bases from J, with 7 bases between. The length of the CDR3 is 12 residues. CDR1 is MGHDK and CDR2 is SYGVNS in the germline V gene. A multiplex PCR was run with 60 Vbeta primers and 13 Jbeta primers. The table came from immunoSEQ multiplex PCR; TCRdb's copy has only in-frame clones and leaves some out. The sample table includes tens of thousands of clones. Material for sequencing was PBMCs. The chain joins TRBV25-1 to TRBJ1-5; D might be TRBD1 (6 bases). The clonotype was recovered from a man aged 50-59 years in good health and CMV-seropositive. CDR3 sequence: CASRQGNQPQHF. The DNA for the CDR3 is TGTGCCAGCAGGCAGGGGAATCAGCCCCAGCATTTT.